The 15 T cell receptor beta chains below were found in one sample sequenced in a study of T cell clonotyping in hematopoietic cell transplantation. The protocol was immunoSEQ multiplex PCR, while the TCRdb copy is restricted to in-frame clones and leaves out a portion. The sample has 45,000 or so clones, around 83% seen once. Time point reported: recipient sample about 28 days before transplant, after cytoreduction. The sample was peripheral blood mononuclear cells, taken before stem cell transplant. The receptors come from a man in his sixties with myelodysplastic syndrome. Some clones in this sample may be carry-over from other donors' samples.

The V call is TRBV28, the J call TRBJ1-2, with D maybe TRBD1 (5 bases). V gave up 3 bases and J gave up 7 bases, with 9 bases separating them. The CDR3 is 12 amino acids. Germline lookup yields CDR1 MDHEN and CDR2 SYDVKM. Written as DNA, the CDR3 is TGTGCCAGCAGTTTTGCAGGGTTTGGCTACACCTTC. Protein sequence: CASSFAGFGYTF.

The genes are TRBV20-1 and TRBJ1-6; no clear D. V shed 3 bases and J shed 6 bases, with 3 bases lying between them. Germline loops: CDR1 DFQATT, CDR2 SNEGSKA (reference sequence). This CDR3 comprises 11 residues. The CDR3 coding sequence is TGCAGTGCTAGTCTTAATTCACCCCTCCACTTT. It translates to CSASLNSPLHF.

This chain links TRBV6-5 with TRBJ2-7; 9 bases map to TRBD2. The CDR3 has 15 amino acids. Trimming took 5 bases from V and 3 from J; bases not matched to a gene: 8. Germline values: CDR1 MNHEY, CDR2 SVGAGI. CDR3 nucleotide sequence: TGTGCCAGCAGTACTCCGGGACTAGCAGTCTACGAGCAGTACTTC. It encodes CASSTPGLAVYEQYF.

The V gene is TRBV4-1, the J gene TRBJ2-5; TRBD2 might be the D (5 bases). The length of the CDR3 is 14 residues. CDR1 is MGHRA and CDR2 is YSYEKL in the germline V gene. Between the trimmed V and J ends, which lost 2 bases and 4 bases, there was a span of 11 bases. The CDR3 here is CASSQTLVGETQYF. CDR3 sequence (DNA): TGCGCCAGCAGCCAAACACTAGTCGGAGAGACCCAGTACTTC.

CDR3 in amino acids: CAWSRDRPRGYTF. CDR3 DNA sequence: TGTGCCTGGAGCCGGGACAGGCCCCGAGGCTACACCTTC. The chain is built from TRBV30 and TRBJ1-2, with TRBD1 identical over 8 bases. The germline V gene has CDR1 GTSNPN and CDR2 SVGIG (reference sequence). The CDR3 consists of 13 residues. The ends lost 3 bases at V and 8 bases at J; junction bases unmatched: 8.

This chain connects TRBV14 to TRBJ1-6; 10 bases are a match to TRBD1. J gave up 14 bases and V 1 base, and 8 bases lay outside the gene matches. Germline CDR1 reads SGHDN; CDR2 reads FVKESK. The CDR3 is made up of 15 amino acids. CDR3 sequence: CASSQGRQGAGSLHF. The DNA of the CDR3 is TGTGCCAGCAGCCAAGGGCGACAGGGGGCTGGGTCCCTCCACTTT.

This clone was counted a few times. The chain employs TRBV4-1 and TRBJ2-7; tentatively, D is TRBD1 (7 bases). Germline CDR1 reads MGHRA; CDR2 reads YSYEKL. The germline V and J ends were trimmed by 0 bases and 3 bases, with 24 bases remaining between them. The CDR3 is 19 residues long. The CDR3 DNA sequence: TGCGCCAGCAGCCAAGACACCCCCGGAGGGGGCGGGGTAAACTACGAGCAGTACTTC. Protein product: CASSQDTPGGGGVNYEQYF.

The chain combines TRBV4-2 with TRBJ1-4, with D perhaps TRBD1 (5 bases). V gave up 2 bases and J gave up 4 bases, with 8 bases separating them. Germline values: CDR1 LGHNA, CDR2 YNFKEQ. The CDR3 is 14 amino acids. The CDR3 protein is CASSQRGFNEKLFF. The CDR3 coding sequence is TGTGCCAGCAGCCAACGGGGGTTTAATGAAAAACTGTTTTTT.

This clone appeared once. The chain joins TRBV29-1 to TRBJ2-3; D unclear. Per germline, CDR1 SQVTM and CDR2 ANQGSEA. V lost 7 bases and J lost 2, with 4 bases in between. The CDR3 is made up of 10 amino acids. The CDR3 region has the DNA TGCAGCGGCTACACAGATACGCAGTATTTT. Encoded protein: CSGYTDTQYF.

V is TRBV19 and J is TRBJ1-2; D is undetermined. Germline CDR1 and CDR2: LNHDA and SQIVND (reference sequence). Deletions cut 7 bases from V and 1 base from J, with 10 bases between. This CDR3 spans 13 amino acids. CDR3: CASTFLDNYGYTF. CDR3 sequence (DNA): TGTGCCAGTACGTTTTTGGATAACTATGGCTACACCTTC.

The CDR3 sequence is CASSLRGFDTQYF. CDR3 nucleotides: TGCGCCAGCAGCTTGCGGGGGTTCGATACGCAGTATTTT. The chain couples TRBV5-1 to TRBJ2-3; perhaps TRBD2 as D (6 bases). The length of the CDR3 is 13 residues. Between the trimmed V and J ends, which lost 1 base and 6 bases, there was a span of 9 bases. Germline lookup yields CDR1 SGHRS and CDR2 YFSETQ.

This chain uses TRBV5-5 with TRBJ1-1; D uncertain. This CDR3 has 13 amino acids. Per germline, CDR1 SGHKS and CDR2 YYEKEE (reference sequence). Deletions cut 3 bases from V and 1 base from J, with 7 bases between. The DNA of the CDR3 is TGTGCCAGCAGCTCCCCCGGGAACACTGAAGCTTTCTTT. As protein: CASSSPGNTEAFF.

V and J are TRBV4-3 and TRBJ2-1; 8 nucleotides align to TRBD2. CDR1 LGHNA and CDR2 YSLEER come from the germline V gene. This CDR3 contains 16 residues. Trimming took 0 bases from V and 6 from J; bases not matched to a gene: 7. CDR3 sequence (DNA): TGCGCCAGCAGCCAAGAGGCGGGGGGCCGTAGCAATGAGCAGTTCTTC. Protein sequence: CASSQEAGGRSNEQFF.

This chain uses TRBV4-3 with TRBJ1-3; 8 bases map to TRBD1. V was clipped by 4 bases and J by 3 bases; unmatched bases: 8. CDR3 length: 16 amino acids. CDR1 is LGHNA and CDR2 is YSLEER in the germline V gene. The CDR3 spells CASSRTGTGFGNTIYF. The CDR3 DNA sequence: TGCGCCAGCAGCCGAACCGGGACAGGCTTTGGAAACACCATATATTTT.

The V gene is TRBV27, the J gene TRBJ2-1, with TRBD2 matching 8 bases. CDR1 is MNHEY, CDR2 SMNVEV, per germline (reference sequence). The CDR3 is 16 residues long. Trimming took 4 bases from V and 9 from J; bases not matched to a gene: 14. The CDR3 sequence is CASSSFLLRGGFEQFF. CDR3 coding DNA: TGTGCCAGCAGTTCTTTCCTTCTTCGGGGGGGCTTTGAGCAGTTCTTC.